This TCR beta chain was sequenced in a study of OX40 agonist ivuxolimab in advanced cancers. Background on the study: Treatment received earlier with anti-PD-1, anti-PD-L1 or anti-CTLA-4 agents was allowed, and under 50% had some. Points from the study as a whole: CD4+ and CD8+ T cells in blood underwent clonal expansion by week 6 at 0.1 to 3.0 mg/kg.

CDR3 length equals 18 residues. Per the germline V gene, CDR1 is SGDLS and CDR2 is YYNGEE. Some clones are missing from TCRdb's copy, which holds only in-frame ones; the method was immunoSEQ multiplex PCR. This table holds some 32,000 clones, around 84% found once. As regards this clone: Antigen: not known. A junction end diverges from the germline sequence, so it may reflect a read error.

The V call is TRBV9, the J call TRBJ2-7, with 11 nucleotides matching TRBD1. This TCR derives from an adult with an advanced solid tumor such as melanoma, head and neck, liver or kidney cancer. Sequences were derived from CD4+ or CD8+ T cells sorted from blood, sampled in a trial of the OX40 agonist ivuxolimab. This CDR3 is CARSGAGDRGTGGYEQYF. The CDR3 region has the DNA TGTGCCCGCAGCGGAGCGGGGGACCGCGGGACAGGGGGGTACGAGCAGTACTTC.